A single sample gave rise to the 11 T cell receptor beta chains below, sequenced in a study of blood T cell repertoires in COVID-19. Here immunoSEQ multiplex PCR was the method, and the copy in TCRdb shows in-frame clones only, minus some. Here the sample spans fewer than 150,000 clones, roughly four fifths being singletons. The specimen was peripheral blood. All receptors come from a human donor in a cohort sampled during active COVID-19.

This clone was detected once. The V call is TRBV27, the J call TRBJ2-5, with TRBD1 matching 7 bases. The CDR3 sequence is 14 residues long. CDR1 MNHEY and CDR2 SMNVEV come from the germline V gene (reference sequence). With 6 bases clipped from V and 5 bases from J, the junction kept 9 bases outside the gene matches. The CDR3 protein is CASRRQGWEETQYF. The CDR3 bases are TGTGCCAGCAGGCGACAGGGTTGGGAGGAGACCCAGTACTTC.

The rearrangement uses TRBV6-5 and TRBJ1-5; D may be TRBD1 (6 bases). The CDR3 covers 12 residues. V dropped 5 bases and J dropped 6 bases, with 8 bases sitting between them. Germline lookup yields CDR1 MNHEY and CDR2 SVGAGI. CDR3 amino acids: CASSRGSQPQHF. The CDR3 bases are TGTGCCAGCAGTAGGGGGAGTCAGCCCCAGCATTTT.

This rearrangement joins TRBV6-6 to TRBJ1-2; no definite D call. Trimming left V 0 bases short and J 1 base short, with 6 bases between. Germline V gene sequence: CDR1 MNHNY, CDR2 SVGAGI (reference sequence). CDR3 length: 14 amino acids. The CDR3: CASSYSSVNYGYTF. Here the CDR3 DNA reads TGTGCCAGCAGTTACTCGTCGGTTAACTATGGCTACACCTTC.

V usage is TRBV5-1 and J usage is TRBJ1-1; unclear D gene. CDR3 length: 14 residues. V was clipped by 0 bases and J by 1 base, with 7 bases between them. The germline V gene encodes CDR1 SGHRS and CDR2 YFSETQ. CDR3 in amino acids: CASSLGAGNTEAFF. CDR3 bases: TGCGCCAGCAGCTTGGGGGCAGGGAACACTGAAGCTTTCTTT.

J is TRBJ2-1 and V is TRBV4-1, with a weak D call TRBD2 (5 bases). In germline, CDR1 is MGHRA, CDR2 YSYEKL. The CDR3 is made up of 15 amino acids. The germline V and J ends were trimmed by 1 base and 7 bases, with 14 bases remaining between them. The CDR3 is CASSQARVRRNEQFF. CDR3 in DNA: TGCGCCAGCAGCCAAGCGAGGGTTCGGAGGAATGAGCAGTTCTTC.

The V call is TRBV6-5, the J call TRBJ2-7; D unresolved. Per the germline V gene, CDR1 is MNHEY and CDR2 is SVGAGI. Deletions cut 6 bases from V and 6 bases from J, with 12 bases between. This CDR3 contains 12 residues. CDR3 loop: CASSAAVGEQYF. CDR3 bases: TGTGCCAGCAGCGCCGCGGTGGGCGAGCAGTACTTC.

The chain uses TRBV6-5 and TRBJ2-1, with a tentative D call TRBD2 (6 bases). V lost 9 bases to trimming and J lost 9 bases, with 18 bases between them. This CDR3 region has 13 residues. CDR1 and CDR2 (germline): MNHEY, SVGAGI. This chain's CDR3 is CASIAVPRGEQFF. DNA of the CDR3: TGTGCCAGTATAGCGGTCCCGAGGGGTGAGCAGTTCTTC.

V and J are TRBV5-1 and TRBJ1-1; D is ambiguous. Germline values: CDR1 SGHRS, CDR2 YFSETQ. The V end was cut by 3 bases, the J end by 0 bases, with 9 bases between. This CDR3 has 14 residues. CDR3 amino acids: CASSSASVNTEAFF. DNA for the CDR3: TGCGCCAGCAGCTCAGCTAGTGTGAACACTGAAGCTTTCTTT.

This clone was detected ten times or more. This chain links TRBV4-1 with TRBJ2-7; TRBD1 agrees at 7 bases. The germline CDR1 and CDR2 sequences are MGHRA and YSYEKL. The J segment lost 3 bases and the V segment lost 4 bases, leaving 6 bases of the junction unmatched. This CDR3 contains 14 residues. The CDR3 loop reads CASSRGGGYYEQYF. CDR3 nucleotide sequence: TGCGCCAGCAGCCGAGGGGGCGGCTACTACGAGCAGTACTTC.

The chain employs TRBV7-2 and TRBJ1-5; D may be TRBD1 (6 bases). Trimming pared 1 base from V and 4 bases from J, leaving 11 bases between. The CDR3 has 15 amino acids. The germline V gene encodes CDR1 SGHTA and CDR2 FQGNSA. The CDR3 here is CASSLESGVNQPQHF. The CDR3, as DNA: TGTGCCAGCAGCTTAGAGTCAGGGGTAAATCAGCCCCAGCATTTT.

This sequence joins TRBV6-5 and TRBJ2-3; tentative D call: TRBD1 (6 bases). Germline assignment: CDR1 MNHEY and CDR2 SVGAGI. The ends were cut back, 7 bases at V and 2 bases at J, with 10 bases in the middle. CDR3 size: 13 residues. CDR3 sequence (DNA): TGTGCCAGCAAGAGGGGGTCCACAGATACGCAGTATTTT. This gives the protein CASKRGSTDTQYF.